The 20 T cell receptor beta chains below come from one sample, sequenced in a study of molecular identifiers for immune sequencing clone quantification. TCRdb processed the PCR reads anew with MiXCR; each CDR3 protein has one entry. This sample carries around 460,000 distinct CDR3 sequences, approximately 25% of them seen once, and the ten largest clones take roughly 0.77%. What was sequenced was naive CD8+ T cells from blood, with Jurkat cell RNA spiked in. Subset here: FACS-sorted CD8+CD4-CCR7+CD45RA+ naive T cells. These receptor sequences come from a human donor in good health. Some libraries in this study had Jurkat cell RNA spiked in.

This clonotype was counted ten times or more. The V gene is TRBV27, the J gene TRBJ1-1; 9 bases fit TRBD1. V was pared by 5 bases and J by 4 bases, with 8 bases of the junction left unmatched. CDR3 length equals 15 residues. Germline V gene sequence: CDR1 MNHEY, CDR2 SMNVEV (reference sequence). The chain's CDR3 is CASSPGTGRGTEAFF. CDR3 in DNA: TGTGCCAGCAGTCCAGGGACAGGGAGGGGCACTGAAGCTTTCTTT.

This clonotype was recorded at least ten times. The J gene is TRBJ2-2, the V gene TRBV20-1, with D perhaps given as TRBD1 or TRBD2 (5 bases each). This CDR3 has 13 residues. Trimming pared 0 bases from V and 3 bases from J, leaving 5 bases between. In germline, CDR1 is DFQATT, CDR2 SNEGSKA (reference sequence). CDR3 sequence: CSAREGDTGELFF. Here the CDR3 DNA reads TGCAGTGCTAGAGAGGGGGACACCGGGGAGCTGTTTTTT.

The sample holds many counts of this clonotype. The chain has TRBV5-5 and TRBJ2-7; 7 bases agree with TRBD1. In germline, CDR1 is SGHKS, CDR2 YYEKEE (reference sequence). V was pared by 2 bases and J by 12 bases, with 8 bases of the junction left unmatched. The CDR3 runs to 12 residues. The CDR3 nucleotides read TGTGCCAGCAGCTTTGACAGGGAAGATCGGTACTTC. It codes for CASSFDREDRYF.

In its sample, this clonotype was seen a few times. The CDR3 nucleotides are TGTGCCAGCATAGGGTCCCCAACGTACACTGAAGCTTTCTTT. It codes for CASIGSPTYTEAFF. The chain combines TRBV5-6 with TRBJ1-1; D gene ambiguous. CDR1 is SGHDT, CDR2 YYEEEE, per germline. The V and J ends lost 6 bases and 3 bases respectively, with 15 bases between them. The CDR3 is 14 amino acids.

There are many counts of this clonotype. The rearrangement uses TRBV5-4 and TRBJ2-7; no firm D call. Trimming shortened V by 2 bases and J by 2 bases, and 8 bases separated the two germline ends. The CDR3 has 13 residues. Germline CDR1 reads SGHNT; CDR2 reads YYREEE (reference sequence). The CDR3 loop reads CASSFGMAYEQYF. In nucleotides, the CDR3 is TGTGCCAGCAGCTTTGGTATGGCCTACGAGCAGTACTTC. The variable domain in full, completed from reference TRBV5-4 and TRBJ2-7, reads ETGVTQSPTHLIKTRGQQVTLRCSSQSGHNTVSWYQQALGQGPQFIFQYYREEENGRGNFPPRFSGLQFPNYSSELNVNALELDDSALYLCASSFGMAYEQYFGPGTRLTVT.

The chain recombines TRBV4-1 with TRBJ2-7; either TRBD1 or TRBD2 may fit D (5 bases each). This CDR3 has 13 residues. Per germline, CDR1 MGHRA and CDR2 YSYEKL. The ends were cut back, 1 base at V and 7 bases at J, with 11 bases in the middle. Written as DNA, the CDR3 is TGCGCCAGCAGCCAAGTTCCGGGGACGGAGCAGTACTTC. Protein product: CASSQVPGTEQYF.

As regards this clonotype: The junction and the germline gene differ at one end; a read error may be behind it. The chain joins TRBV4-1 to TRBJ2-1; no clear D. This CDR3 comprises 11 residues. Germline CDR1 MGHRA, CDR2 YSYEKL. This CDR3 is CPSSRESEQFF. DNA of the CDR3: TGCCCCAGCAGTCGAGAAAGTGAGCAGTTCTTC.

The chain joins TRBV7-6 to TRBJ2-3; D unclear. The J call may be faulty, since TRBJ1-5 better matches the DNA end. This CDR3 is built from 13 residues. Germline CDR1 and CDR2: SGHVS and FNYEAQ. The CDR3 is CASSYTSTDTQHF. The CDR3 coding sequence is TGTGCCAGCAGCTATACTAGCACAGATACGCAGCATTTT.

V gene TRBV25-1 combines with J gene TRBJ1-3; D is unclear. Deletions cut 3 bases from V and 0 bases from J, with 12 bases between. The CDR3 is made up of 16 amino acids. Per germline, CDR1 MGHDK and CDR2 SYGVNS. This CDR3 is CASSDNGGYSGNTIYF. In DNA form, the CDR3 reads TGTGCCAGCAGTGATAACGGCGGATACTCTGGAAACACCATATATTTT. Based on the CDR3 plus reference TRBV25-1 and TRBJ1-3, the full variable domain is EADIYQTPRYLVIGTGKKITLECSQTMGHDKMYWYQQDPGMELHLIHYSYGVNSTEKGDLSSESTVSRIRTEHFPLTLESARPSHTSQYLCASSDNGGYSGNTIYFGEGSWLTVV.

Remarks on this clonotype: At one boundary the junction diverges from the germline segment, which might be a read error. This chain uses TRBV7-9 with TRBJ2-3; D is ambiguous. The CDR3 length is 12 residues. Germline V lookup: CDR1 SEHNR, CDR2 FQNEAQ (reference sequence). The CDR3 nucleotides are TGTGCCAGCAGCTTAGTTTTAGATACGCAGAATTTT. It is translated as CASSLVLDTQNF.

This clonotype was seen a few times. The CDR3 sequence is CASSAGQVYNEQFF. The DNA for the CDR3 is TGTGCCAGCAGCGCGGGACAGGTCTACAATGAGCAGTTCTTC. The chain joins TRBV5-5 to TRBJ2-1; TRBD1 aligns across 8 bases. Per the germline V gene, CDR1 is SGHKS and CDR2 is YYEKEE (reference sequence). V lost 4 bases and J lost 3; bases outside the gene matches: 3. The length of the CDR3 is 14 residues.

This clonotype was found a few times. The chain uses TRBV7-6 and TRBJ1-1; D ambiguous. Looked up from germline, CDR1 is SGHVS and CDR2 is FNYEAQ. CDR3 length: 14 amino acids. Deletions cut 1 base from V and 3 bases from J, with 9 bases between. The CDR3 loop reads CASSLDDWDTEAFF. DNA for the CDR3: TGTGCCAGCAGCTTAGATGATTGGGACACTGAAGCTTTCTTT.

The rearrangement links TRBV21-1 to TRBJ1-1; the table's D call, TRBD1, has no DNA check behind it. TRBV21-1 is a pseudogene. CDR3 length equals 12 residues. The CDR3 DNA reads TGTGCCAGCGGGGGACGGGACACTGAAGCTTTCTTT. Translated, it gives CASGGRDTEAFF.

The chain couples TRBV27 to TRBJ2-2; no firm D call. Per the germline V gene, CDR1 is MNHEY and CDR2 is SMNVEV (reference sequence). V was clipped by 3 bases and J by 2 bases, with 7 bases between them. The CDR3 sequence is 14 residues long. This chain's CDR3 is CASSFGYNTGELFF. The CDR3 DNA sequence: TGTGCCAGCAGTTTTGGCTATAACACCGGGGAGCTGTTTTTT.

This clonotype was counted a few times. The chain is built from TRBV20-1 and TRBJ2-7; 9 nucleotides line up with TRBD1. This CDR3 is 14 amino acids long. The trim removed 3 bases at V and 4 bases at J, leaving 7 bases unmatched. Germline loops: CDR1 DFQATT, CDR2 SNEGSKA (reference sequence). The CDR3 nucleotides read TGCAGTGCTAGGCCCCGGGACAGGGAGTACGAGCAGTACTTC. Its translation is CSARPRDREYEQYF.

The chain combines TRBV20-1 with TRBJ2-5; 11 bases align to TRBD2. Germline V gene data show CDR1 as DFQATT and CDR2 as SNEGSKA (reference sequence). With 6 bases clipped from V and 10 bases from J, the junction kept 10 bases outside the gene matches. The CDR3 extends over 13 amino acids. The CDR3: CSAKTSGTLNQYF. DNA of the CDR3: TGCAGTGCGAAGACTAGCGGGACGTTAAACCAGTACTTC.

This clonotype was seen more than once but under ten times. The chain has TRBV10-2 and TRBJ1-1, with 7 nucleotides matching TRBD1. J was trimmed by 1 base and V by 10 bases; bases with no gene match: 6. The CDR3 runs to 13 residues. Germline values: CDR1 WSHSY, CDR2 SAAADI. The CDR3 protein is CAIGQARNTEAFF. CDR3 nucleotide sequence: TGCGCCATTGGACAGGCCAGGAACACTGAAGCTTTCTTT.

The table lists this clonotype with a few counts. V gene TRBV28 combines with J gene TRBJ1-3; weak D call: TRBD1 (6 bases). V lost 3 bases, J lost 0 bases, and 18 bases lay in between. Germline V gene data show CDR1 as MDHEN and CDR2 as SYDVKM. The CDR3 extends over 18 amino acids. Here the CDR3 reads CASSFWGGQISSGNTIYF. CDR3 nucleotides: TGTGCCAGCAGTTTTTGGGGGGGACAAATTTCCTCTGGAAACACCATATATTTT.

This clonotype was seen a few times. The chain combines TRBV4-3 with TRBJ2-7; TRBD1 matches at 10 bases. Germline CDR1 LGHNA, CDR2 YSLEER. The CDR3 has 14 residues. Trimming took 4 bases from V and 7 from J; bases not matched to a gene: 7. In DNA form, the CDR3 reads TGCGCCAGCAGCCCCGGGACAGGGGTCTGGGAGCAGTACTTC. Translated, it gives CASSPGTGVWEQYF.

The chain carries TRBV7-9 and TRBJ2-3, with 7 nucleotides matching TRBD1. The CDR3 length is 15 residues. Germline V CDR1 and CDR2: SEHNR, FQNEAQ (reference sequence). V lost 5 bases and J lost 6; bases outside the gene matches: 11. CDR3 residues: CASSTGTALTDTQYF. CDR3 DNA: TGTGCCAGCAGCACGGGGACAGCATTAACGGATACGCAGTATTTT.